This T cell receptor beta chain stems from a study of molecular identifiers for immune sequencing clone quantification. Previously described methods and listed TCR primers were used for bulk TCR libraries. Via MiXCR, TCRdb re-called the PCR reads, giving one row per CDR3 protein. Of around 460,000 distinct CDR3 sequences in the sample, over 20% were seen once. The CDR3 sequence is 12 residues long. V was trimmed by 7 bases and J by 2 bases, leaving 9 bases between them. Germline CDR1 reads MDHEN; CDR2 reads SYDVKM. This clonotype was counted ten times or more. The TCR was taken from a human donor in good health. Some libraries in this study had Jurkat cell RNA spiked in. Sequencing was performed on naive CD8+ T cells from blood, with Jurkat cell RNA spiked in. Documented subset: FACS-sorted CD8+CD4-CCR7+CD45RA+ naive T cells. The chain uses TRBV28 and TRBJ2-7; D might be TRBD1 or TRBD2, each matching 5 bases. CDR3 loop: CASTGPAYEQYF. CDR3 nucleotides: TGTGCCAGCACGGGACCAGCCTACGAGCAGTACTTC.